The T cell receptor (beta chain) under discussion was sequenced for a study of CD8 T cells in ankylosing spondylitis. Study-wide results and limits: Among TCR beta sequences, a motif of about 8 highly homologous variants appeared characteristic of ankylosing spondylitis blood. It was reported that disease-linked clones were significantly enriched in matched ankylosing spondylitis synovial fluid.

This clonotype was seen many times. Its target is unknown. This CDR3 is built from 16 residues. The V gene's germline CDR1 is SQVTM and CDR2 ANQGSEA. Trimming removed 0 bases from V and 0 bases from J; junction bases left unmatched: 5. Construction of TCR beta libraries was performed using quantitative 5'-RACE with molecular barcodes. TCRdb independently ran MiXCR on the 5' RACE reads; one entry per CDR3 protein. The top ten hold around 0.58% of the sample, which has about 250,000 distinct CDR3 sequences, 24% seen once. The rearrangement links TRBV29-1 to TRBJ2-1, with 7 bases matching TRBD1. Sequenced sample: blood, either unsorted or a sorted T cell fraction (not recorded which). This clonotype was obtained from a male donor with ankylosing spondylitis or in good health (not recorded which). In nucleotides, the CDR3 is TGCAGCGTTGAAGATTGGGGACAGCTCTCCTACAATGAGCAGTTCTTC. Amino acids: CSVEDWGQLSYNEQFF.